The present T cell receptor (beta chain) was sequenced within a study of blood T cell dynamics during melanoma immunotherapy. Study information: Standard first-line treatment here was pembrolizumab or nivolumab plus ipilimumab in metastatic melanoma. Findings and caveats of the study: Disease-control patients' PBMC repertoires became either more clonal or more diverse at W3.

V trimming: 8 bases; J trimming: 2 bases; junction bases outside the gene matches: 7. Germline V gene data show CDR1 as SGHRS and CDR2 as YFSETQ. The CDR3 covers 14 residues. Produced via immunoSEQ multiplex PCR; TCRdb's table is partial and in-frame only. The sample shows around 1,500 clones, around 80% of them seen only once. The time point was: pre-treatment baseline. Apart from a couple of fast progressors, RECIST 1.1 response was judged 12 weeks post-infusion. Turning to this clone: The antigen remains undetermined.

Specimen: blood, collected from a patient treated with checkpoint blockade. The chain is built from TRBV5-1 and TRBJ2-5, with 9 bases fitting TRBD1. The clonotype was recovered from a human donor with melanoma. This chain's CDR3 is CASFLGTGQETQYF. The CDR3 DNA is TGCGCCAGTTTCCTCGGGACAGGGCAAGAGACCCAGTACTTC.